This T cell receptor (beta chain) came from a study of T-cell memory formation after mild COVID-19 (TCRdb year 2021). Some background on the complete study: TCR sequence clusters from the two donors were found to be largely donor specific. Longitudinal TCRalpha and TCRbeta repertoire sequencing tracked T-cell clones expanding and contracting after mild COVID-19 in a couple of donors. The cohort comprised two young, previously healthy adult volunteers, one female and one male. The paper's findings and limits, for the study overall: Contracting CD4+ clones appeared mostly in the CM and EM memory subsets, whereas CD8+ clones were enriched in EMRA. Clones that contracted from day 15 to 85 showed balanced CD4/CD8 phenotypes, whereas a second wave of clones that expanded from day 15 to 37 leaned towards CD4+. SARS-CoV-2 specificity of the second-wave clones peaking on day 37 was not confirmed. Some responding clones were detected in pre-infection memory, suggesting pre-existing cross-reactive memory T cells joined the SARS-CoV-2 response. The study covered only a couple of mild cases, and larger cohorts including severe cases with pre-infection samples were considered necessary.

Ficoll-Paque density gradient centrifugation was used to isolate PBMCs. V and J lose 3 bases and 4 bases, and a span of 12 bases separates them. According to the germline V gene, CDR1 reads SGHRS and CDR2 reads YFSETQ. Inclusive of the bounding cysteine and phenylalanine, the CDR3 is 14 residues long. The read is trimmed to its CDR3 DNA, 42 bases read in frame from base 1. Reads for this sample came from an Illumina NovaSeq 6000. TCRalpha and TCRbeta cDNA libraries were built by 5'RACE with constant-segment primers, adding sample barcodes and unique molecular identifiers. RNA was extracted from every sample with Trizol reagent. Libraries were amplified in two PCR steps, with a second sample barcode and Illumina TruSeq adapters added in the second step. Libraries were sequenced on an Illumina NovaSeq with 2 x 150 bp paired-end reads. The original pipeline was this. Demultiplexing of reads and collapsing into UMI-guided consensus sequences were performed with migec v1.2.7. Using mixcr v2.1.11, UMI consensuses were aligned to TRA and TRB V and J templates and then assembled into clonotypes. A clonotype was counted as expanded or contracted only when both edgeR and NoisET called the clonotype significant, with the noise models trained on biological replicates. For edgeR calls, the cutoffs were a false discovery rate-adjusted p below 0.01 and a log2 fold-change threshold of 1. As an exploratory analysis of dynamics, PCA with hierarchical clustering was applied to max-normalized trajectories of the 1000 most abundant clonotypes. The CD4 or CD8 phenotype of responding clones was assigned using the separately sequenced CD4+ and CD8+ repertoires. TCRdb handled the public reads itself, with Q25 trimming in fastp and clone calling in MiXCR, and kept productive beta chains. Every entry covers one CDR3 protein and lists the most common genes and DNA from its rows. What appears here as the V and J calls and clone size reflects TCRdb's work, not the paper's. The sample includes 430,000 or so distinct CDR3 sequences, with nearly 25% observed a single time. The ten largest account for around 12% of the sample.

In regard to this clonotype: There is no known antigen for this receptor. No base quality information exists; no much larger clone differs at one position.

The clonotype was recovered from an adult woman who had mild COVID-19 (a few samples of this study predate the infection). The sample titles of this study are shuffled in the database, so cell type and time point are left out; the donor was told from shared clones. The chain employs TRBV5-1 and TRBJ2-3, with TRBD2 tentatively as D gene (6 bases match). The sequencing input was PBMCs or a T cell subset sorted from them (not recorded which). The sequenced DNA: TGCGCCAGCAGCTCAGGCGGGGAGGCAGATACGCAGTATTTT. This codes for CASSSGGEADTQYF.